These T cell receptor beta chains were read from a single sample in a study of OX40 agonist ivuxolimab in advanced cancers. Repertoires were generated with immunoSEQ multiplex PCR, while TCRdb's copy carries only in-frame clones and drops some. The table has 60,000 to 85,000 clones, roughly 90% seen once. Sequences were derived from CD4+ or CD8+ T cells sorted from blood, sampled in a trial of the OX40 agonist ivuxolimab. The receptors shown here come from an adult with an advanced solid tumor such as melanoma, head and neck, liver or kidney cancer. Both conserved end residues are part of each CDR3. Fields, in order: J gene, V gene, CDR3 protein.

j_call: TRBJ2-3; v_call: TRBV7-6; cdr3_aa: CASSLQGQADTQYF
j_call: TRBJ1-3; v_call: TRBV10-3; cdr3_aa: CAISGTGAGNTIYF
j_call: TRBJ2-1; v_call: TRBV7-2; cdr3_aa: CASSLGWVNEQFF
j_call: TRBJ1-1; v_call: TRBV28; cdr3_aa: CATVIRGASTEAFF
j_call: TRBJ2-6; v_call: TRBV2; cdr3_aa: CASRILGRSGANVLTF
j_call: TRBJ2-1; v_call: TRBV10-3; cdr3_aa: CAISAQFYNEQFF
j_call: TRBJ2-1; v_call: TRBV11-3; cdr3_aa: CASSSRSLGSYNEQFF
j_call: TRBJ1-2; v_call: TRBV10-3; cdr3_aa: CAISERTGGVGYTF
j_call: TRBJ2-1; v_call: TRBV7-9; cdr3_aa: CASSLVLGNEQFF
j_call: TRBJ1-3; v_call: TRBV18; cdr3_aa: CASSPTGTGEIKRMF
j_call: TRBJ2-2; v_call: TRBV7-9; cdr3_aa: CAVHHGGTTNTGELFF
j_call: TRBJ1-2; v_call: TRBV11-2; cdr3_aa: CASSLGLETGAYGYTF
j_call: TRBJ2-7; v_call: TRBV6-6; cdr3_aa: CASSYSNRGGEQYF
j_call: TRBJ1-3; v_call: TRBV7-8; cdr3_aa: CASSSSPTPSGNTIYF
j_call: TRBJ1-5; v_call: TRBV6-6; cdr3_aa: CASSYADQPQHF
j_call: TRBJ2-7; v_call: TRBV5-1; cdr3_aa: CASSSRPSRQDSYEQYF
j_call: TRBJ2-2; v_call: TRBV5-1; cdr3_aa: CASSPGLAGGPNTGELFF
j_call: TRBJ2-6; v_call: TRBV5-1; cdr3_aa: CASSLGAKSGANVLTF
j_call: TRBJ1-2; v_call: TRBV7-8; cdr3_aa: CASSRTLFYGYTF
j_call: TRBJ1-2; v_call: TRBV19; cdr3_aa: CASSPTGSYGYTF
j_call: TRBJ2-7; v_call: TRBV11-3; cdr3_aa: CASSLSGTGEQYF
j_call: TRBJ2-7; v_call: TRBV6-5; cdr3_aa: CASSYSYRGYEQYF
j_call: TRBJ1-2; v_call: TRBV4-1; cdr3_aa: CASSQISLNNYGYTF
j_call: TRBJ1-1; v_call: TRBV2; cdr3_aa: CARTRDRGSTEAFF
j_call: TRBJ1-5; v_call: TRBV5-8; cdr3_aa: CASSWIPGQPQHF
j_call: TRBJ2-3; v_call: TRBV11-2; cdr3_aa: CASSSGTSGTDTQYF
j_call: TRBJ2-3; v_call: TRBV27; cdr3_aa: CASSRLTDTQYF
j_call: TRBJ2-1; v_call: TRBV4-3; cdr3_aa: CASSQDGERRSYNEQFF
j_call: TRBJ2-3; v_call: TRBV6-5; cdr3_aa: CASSSEGGRATDTQYF
j_call: TRBJ2-2; v_call: TRBV19; cdr3_aa: CASSLTEVNTGELFF
j_call: TRBJ2-3; v_call: TRBV6-4; cdr3_aa: CASSRLATPGSTDTQYF
j_call: TRBJ2-1; v_call: TRBV18; cdr3_aa: CASSPRGLAGGKDNEQFF
j_call: TRBJ1-3; v_call: TRBV5-1; cdr3_aa: CASSMQGGQPGNTIYF
j_call: TRBJ1-1; v_call: TRBV18; cdr3_aa: CASSPLKDSEAFF
j_call: TRBJ1-2; v_call: TRBV5-8; cdr3_aa: CASSSWTNREVGYTF
j_call: TRBJ1-5; v_call: TRBV25-1; cdr3_aa: CASSELRSDQPQHF
j_call: TRBJ2-6; v_call: TRBV7-8; cdr3_aa: CASTLGPPSGANVLTF
j_call: TRBJ1-6; v_call: TRBV7-3; cdr3_aa: CASSLDLDSPLHF
j_call: TRBJ2-3; v_call: TRBV7-3; cdr3_aa: CASSLGGRADTQYF
j_call: TRBJ1-3; v_call: TRBV10-3; cdr3_aa: CAISDWHDTIYF
j_call: TRBJ2-5; v_call: TRBV9; cdr3_aa: CASSSGRAQETQYF
j_call: TRBJ2-7; v_call: TRBV7-2; cdr3_aa: CASSLDWDVLYEQYF
j_call: TRBJ1-1; v_call: TRBV9; cdr3_aa: CASSVTTGGNTEAFF
j_call: TRBJ1-1; v_call: TRBV27; cdr3_aa: CASSTHEGPDTEAFF
j_call: TRBJ1-2; v_call: TRBV11-2; cdr3_aa: CASSLLGQGLINYGYTF
j_call: -; v_call: TRBV28; cdr3_aa: CASSLLTGGDSYEQYF
j_call: TRBJ2-2; v_call: TRBV2; cdr3_aa: CASKGGRVNTGELFF
j_call: TRBJ1-2; v_call: TRBV28; cdr3_aa: CASSLRNYGYTF
j_call: TRBJ2-6; v_call: TRBV28; cdr3_aa: CASRGQGRAGANVLTF
j_call: TRBJ2-1; v_call: TRBV4-3; cdr3_aa: CASSQDRTSYNEQFF
j_call: TRBJ1-4; v_call: TRBV5-1; cdr3_aa: CASSFGQGNEKLFF
j_call: TRBJ2-3; v_call: TRBV10-2; cdr3_aa: CASTTVPDTQYF
j_call: TRBJ2-1; v_call: TRBV27; cdr3_aa: CAIRPSGPYNEQFF
j_call: TRBJ2-1; v_call: TRBV6-4; cdr3_aa: CASSPRGSPSSYNEQFF
j_call: TRBJ2-5; v_call: TRBV28; cdr3_aa: CASSLRTGEETQYF